This TCR beta chain was profiled in a study of tumour-infiltrating T cells in Burkitt lymphoma. Study in general: Repertoire clonality predicted overall and progression-free survival.

In this sample, this clone turned up a few times. The V end was cut by 7 bases, the J end by 0 bases, with 12 bases between. CDR1 is MNHEY and CDR2 is SVGAGI in the germline V gene. The CDR3 sequence is 14 residues long. Data came from immunoSEQ multiplex PCR; TCRdb stores just in-frame clones and leaves some out. In the table there are around 9,200 clones, roughly 58% of which are singletons. V is TRBV6-5 and J is TRBJ1-2, with D unresolved. The specimen was tumor tissue. The sequence derives from a human donor with diffuse large B-cell lymphoma. CDR3 region: CASTDPAANYGYTF. The CDR3 nucleotides are TGTGCCAGCACCGACCCTGCTGCTAACTATGGCTACACCTTC.